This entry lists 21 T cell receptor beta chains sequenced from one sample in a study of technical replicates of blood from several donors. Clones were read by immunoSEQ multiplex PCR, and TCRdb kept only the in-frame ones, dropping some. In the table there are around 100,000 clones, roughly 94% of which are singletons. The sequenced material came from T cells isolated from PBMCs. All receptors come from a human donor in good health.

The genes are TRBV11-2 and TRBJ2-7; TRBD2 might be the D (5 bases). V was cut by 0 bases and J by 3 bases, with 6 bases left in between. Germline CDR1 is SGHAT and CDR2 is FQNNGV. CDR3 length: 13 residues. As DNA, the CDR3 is TGTGCCAGCAGCTTAGAAGCGGACTACGAGCAGTACTTC. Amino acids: CASSLEADYEQYF.

The CDR3: CASHPTGYQPQHF. The CDR3 DNA reads as TGTGCCAGCCACCCCACGGGGTATCAGCCCCAGCATTTT. The J gene is TRBJ1-5, the V gene TRBV28; no definite D call. Trimming left V 8 bases short and J 5 bases short, with 13 bases between. Looked up from germline, CDR1 is MDHEN and CDR2 is SYDVKM. CDR3 length: 13 residues.

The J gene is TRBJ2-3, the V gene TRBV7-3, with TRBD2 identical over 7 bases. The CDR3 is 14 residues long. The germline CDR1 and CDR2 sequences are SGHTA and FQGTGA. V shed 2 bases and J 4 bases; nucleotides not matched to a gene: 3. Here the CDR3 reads CASSLAGVADTQYF. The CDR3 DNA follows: TGTGCCAGCAGCTTAGCGGGAGTGGCAGATACGCAGTATTTT. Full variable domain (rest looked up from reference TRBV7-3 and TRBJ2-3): GAGVSQTPSNKVTEKGKYVELRCDPISGHTALYWYRQSLGQGPEFLIYFQGTGAADDSGLPNDRFFAVRPEGSVSTLKIQRTERGDSAVYLCASSLAGVADTQYFGPGTRLTVL.

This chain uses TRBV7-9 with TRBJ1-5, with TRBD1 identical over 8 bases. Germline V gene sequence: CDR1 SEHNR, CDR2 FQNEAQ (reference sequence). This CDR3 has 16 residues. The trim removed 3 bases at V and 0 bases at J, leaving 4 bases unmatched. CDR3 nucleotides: TGTGCCAGCAGCTTTTCACAGGGGGATAGCAATCAGCCCCAGCATTTT. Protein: CASSFSQGDSNQPQHF.

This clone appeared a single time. The CDR3 loop is CASSYSGLIYEQYF. DNA for the CDR3: TGTGCCAGCAGTTACTCTGGACTAATCTACGAGCAGTACTTC. V and J are TRBV6-5 and TRBJ2-7; tentatively, D is TRBD2 (6 bases). CDR1 is MNHEY, CDR2 SVGAGI, per germline. Trimming removed 0 bases at V and 3 bases at J, with 9 bases between. This CDR3 is 14 amino acids long.

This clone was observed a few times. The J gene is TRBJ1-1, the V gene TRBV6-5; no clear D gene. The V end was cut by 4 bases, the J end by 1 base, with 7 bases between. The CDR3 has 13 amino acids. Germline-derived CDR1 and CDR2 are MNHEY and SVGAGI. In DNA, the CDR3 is TGTGCCAGCAGTTCATACGGGAACACTGAAGCTTTCTTT. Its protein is CASSSYGNTEAFF.

CDR3 in amino acids: CASSAGGGDTQYF. The CDR3 DNA reads as TGTGCCAGCAGCGCAGGGGGCGGAGATACGCAGTATTTT. This chain connects TRBV4-2 to TRBJ2-3; 8 positions match TRBD1. With 5 bases clipped from V and 5 bases from J, the junction kept 3 bases outside the gene matches. Germline V gene data show CDR1 as LGHNA and CDR2 as YNFKEQ. This CDR3 spans 13 amino acids.

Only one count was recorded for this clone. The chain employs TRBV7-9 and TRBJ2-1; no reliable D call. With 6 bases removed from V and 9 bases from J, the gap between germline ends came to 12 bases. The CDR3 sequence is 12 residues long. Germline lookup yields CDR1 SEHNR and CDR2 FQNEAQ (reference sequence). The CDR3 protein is CASSPPLREQFF. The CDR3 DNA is TGTGCCAGCAGTCCCCCTCTGCGTGAGCAGTTCTTC. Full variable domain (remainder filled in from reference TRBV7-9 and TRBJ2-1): DTGVSQNPRHKITKRGQNVTFRCDPISEHNRLYWYRQTLGQGPEFLTYFQNEAQLEKSRLLSDRFSAERPKGSFSTLEIQRTEQGDSAMYLCASSPPLREQFFGPGTRLTVL.

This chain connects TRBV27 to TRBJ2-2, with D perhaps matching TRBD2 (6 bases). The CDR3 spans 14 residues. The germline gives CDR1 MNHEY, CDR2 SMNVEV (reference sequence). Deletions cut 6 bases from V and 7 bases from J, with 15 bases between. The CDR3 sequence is CASRTGAMIGELFF. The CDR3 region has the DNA TGTGCCAGCAGAACGGGAGCGATGATCGGGGAGCTGTTTTTT.

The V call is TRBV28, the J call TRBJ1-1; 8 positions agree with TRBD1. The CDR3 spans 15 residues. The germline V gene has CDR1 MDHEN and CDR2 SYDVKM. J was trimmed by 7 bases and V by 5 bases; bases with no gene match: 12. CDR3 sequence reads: CASSVSTGGEGEAFF. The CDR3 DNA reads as TGTGCCAGCAGTGTCTCAACAGGGGGAGAAGGTGAAGCTTTCTTT. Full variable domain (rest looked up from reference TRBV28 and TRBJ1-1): DVKVTQSSRYLVKRTGEKVFLECVQDMDHENMFWYRQDPGLGLRLIYFSYDVKMKEKGDIPEGYSVSREKKERFSLILESASTNQTSMYLCASSVSTGGEGEAFFGQGTRLTVV.

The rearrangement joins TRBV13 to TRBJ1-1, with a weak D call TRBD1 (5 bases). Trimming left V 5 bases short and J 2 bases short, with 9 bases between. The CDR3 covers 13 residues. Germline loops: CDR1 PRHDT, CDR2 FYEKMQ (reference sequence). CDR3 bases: TGTGCCAGCAGCACCAGGACAAACACTGAAGCTTTCTTT. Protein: CASSTRTNTEAFF.

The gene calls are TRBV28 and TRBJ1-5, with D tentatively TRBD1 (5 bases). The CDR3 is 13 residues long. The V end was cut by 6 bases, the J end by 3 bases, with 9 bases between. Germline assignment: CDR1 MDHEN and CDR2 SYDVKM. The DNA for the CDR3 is TGTGCCAGCAGCAACAGGTACAATCAGCCCCAGCATTTT. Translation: CASSNRYNQPQHF.

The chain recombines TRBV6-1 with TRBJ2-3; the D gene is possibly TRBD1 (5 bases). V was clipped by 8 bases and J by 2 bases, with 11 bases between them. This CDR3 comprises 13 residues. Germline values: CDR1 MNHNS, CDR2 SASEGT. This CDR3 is CASGRVPTDTQYF. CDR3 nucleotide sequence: TGTGCCAGCGGCAGGGTACCCACAGATACGCAGTATTTT.

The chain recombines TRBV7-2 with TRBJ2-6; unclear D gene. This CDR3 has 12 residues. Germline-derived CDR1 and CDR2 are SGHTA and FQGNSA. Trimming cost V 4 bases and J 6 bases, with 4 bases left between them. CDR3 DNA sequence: TGTGCCAGCAGCTCCCTGGCCAACGTCCTGACTTTC. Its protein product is CASSSLANVLTF. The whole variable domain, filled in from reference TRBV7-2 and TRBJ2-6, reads GAGVSQSPSNKVTEKGKDVELRCDPISGHTALYWYRQSLGQGLEFLIYFQGNSAPDKSGLPSDRFSAERTGGSVSTLTIQRTQQEDSAVYLCASSSLANVLTFGAGSRLTVL.

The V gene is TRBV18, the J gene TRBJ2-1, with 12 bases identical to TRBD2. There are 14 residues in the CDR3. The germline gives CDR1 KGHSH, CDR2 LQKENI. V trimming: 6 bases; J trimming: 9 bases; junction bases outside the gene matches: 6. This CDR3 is CASSSTSGSIEQFF. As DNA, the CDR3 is TGTGCCAGCTCGTCGACTAGCGGGAGTATTGAGCAGTTCTTC.

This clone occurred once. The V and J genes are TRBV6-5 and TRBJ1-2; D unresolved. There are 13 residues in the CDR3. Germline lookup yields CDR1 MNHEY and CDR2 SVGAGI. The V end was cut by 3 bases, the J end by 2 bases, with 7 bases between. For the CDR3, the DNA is TGTGCCAGCAGTTATTGGCGGAACTATGGCTACACCTTC. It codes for CASSYWRNYGYTF.

The CDR3 spells CSVDSGRALTNEQYF. CDR3 in DNA: TGCAGCGTTGACAGCGGGAGGGCCTTAACTAACGAGCAGTACTTC. This chain joins TRBV29-1 and TRBJ2-7; 10 bases agree with TRBD2. The CDR3 runs 15 residues. Germline CDR1 is SQVTM and CDR2 is ANQGSEA. V gave up 3 bases and J gave up 5 bases; unmatched junction bases: 10.

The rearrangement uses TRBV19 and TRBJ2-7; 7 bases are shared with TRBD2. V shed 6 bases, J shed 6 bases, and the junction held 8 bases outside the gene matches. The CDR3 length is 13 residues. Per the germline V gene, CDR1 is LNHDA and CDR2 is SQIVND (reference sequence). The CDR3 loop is CASSPSSGTEQYF. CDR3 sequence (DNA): TGTGCCAGTAGCCCGTCAAGCGGGACCGAGCAGTACTTC.

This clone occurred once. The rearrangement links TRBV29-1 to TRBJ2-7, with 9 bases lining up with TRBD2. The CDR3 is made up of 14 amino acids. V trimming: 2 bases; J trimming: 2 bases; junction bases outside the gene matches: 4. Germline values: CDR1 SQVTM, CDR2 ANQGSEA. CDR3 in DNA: TGCAGCGTTGAATTAGCGGGAGTGGCCTACGAGCAGTACTTC. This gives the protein CSVELAGVAYEQYF.

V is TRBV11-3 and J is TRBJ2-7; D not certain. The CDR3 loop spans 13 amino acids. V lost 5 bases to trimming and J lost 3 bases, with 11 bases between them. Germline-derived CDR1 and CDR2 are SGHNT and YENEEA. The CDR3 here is CASSPLEVYEQYF. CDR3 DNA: TGTGCCAGCAGCCCATTAGAAGTCTACGAGCAGTACTTC.

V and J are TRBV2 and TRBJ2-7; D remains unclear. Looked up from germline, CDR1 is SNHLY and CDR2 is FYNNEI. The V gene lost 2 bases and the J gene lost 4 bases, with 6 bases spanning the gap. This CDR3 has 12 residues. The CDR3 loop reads CASSEQAYEQYF. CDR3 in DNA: TGTGCCAGCAGTGAACAGGCGTACGAGCAGTACTTC.